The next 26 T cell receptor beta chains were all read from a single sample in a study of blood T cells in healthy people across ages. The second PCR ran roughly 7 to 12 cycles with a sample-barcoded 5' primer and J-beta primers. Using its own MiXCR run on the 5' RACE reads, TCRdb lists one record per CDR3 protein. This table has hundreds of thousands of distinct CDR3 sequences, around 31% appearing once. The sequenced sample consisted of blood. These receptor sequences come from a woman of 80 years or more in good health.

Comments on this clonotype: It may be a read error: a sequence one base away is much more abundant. CDR3 sequence reads: CASSFSLAGGGEQYF. CDR3 DNA: TGTGCCAGCAGTTTCTCCCTAGCGGGGGGCGGCGAGCAGTACTTC. The genes are TRBV27 and TRBJ2-7; 11 bases agree with TRBD2. The CDR3 has 15 amino acids. Germline V CDR1 and CDR2: MNHEY, SMNVEV (reference sequence). The V and J ends lost 3 bases and 6 bases, in that order; junction bases with no gene match: 7.

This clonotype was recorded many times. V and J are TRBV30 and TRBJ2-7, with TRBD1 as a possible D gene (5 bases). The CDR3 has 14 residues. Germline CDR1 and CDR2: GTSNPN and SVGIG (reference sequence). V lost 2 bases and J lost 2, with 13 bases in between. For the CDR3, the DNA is TGTGCCTGGAGTTTCCCGACAGCCCCCTACGAGCAGTACTTC. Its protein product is CAWSFPTAPYEQYF. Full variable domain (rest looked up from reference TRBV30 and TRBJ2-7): SQTIHQWPATLVQPVGSPLSLECTVEGTSNPNLYWYRQAAGRGLQLLFYSVGIGQISSEVPQNLSASRPQDRQFILSSKKLLLSDSGFYLCAWSFPTAPYEQYFGPGTRLTVT.

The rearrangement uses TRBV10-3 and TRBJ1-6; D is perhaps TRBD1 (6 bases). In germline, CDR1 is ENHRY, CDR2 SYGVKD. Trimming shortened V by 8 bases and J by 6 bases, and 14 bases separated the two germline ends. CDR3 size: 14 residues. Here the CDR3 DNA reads TGTGCCATCGGACCAGGGGCGATTAATTCACCCCTCCACTTT. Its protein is CAIGPGAINSPLHF.

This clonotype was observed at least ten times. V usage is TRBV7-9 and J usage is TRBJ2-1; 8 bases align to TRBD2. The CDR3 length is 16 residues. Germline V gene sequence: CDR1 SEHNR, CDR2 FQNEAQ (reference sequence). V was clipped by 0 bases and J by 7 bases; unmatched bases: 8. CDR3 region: CASSLALASGRNEQFF. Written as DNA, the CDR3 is TGTGCCAGCAGCTTAGCGCTGGCTAGCGGGCGGAATGAGCAGTTCTTC.

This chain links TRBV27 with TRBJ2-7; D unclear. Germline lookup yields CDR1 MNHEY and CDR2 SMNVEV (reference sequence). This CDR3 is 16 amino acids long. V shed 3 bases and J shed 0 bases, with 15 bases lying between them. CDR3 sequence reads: CASSFVGSDHSYEQYF. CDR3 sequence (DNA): TGTGCCAGCAGTTTTGTAGGCAGCGACCACTCCTACGAGCAGTACTTC.

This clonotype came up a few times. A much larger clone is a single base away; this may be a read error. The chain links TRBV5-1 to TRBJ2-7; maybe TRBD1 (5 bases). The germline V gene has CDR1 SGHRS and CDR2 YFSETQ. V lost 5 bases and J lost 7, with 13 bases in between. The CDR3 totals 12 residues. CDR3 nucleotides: TGCGCCAGCAGAACAGGAGTAAATGAGCAGTACTTC. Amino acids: CASRTGVNEQYF.

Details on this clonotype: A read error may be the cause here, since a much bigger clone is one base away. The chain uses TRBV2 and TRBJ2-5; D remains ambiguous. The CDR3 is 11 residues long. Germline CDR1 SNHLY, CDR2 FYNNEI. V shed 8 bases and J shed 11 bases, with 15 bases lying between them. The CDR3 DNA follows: TGTGCCAGCTGGCGGTGGAACGTGCAGTACTTC. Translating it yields CASWRWNVQYF.

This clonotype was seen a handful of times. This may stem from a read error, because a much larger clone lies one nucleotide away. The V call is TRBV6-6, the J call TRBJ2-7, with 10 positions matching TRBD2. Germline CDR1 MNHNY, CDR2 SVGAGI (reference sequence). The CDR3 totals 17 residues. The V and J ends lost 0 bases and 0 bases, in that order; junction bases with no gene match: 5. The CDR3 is CASSYSIGTSASYEQYF. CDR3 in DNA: TGTGCCAGCAGTTACTCGATCGGGACTAGCGCCTCCTACGAGCAGTACTTC.

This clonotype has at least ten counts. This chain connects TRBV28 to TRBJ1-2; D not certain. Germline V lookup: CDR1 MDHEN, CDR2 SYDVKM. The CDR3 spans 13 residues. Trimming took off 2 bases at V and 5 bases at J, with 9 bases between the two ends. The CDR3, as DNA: TGTGCCAGCAGTTTAATCGGACCTTATGGCTACACCTTC. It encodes CASSLIGPYGYTF.

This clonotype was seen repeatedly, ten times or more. In DNA form, the CDR3 reads TGCGCCAGCACGCTTGACAGACCCCAAGAGACCCAGTACTTC. It is translated as CASTLDRPQETQYF. The chain uses TRBV5-1 and TRBJ2-5; D is perhaps TRBD1 (5 bases). CDR3 length equals 14 residues. Germline V gene lookup returns CDR1 SGHRS and CDR2 YFSETQ. V lost 6 bases and J 1 base, leaving 13 bases between the germline ends.

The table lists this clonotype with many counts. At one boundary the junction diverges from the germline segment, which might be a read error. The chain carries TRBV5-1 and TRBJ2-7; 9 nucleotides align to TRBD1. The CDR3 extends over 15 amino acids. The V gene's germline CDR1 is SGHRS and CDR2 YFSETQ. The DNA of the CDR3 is TGTGCCAGCAGCTTAAGAGGACAGGGGTTGTACGAGCAGTACTTC. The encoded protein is CASSLRGQGLYEQYF.

The CDR3: CSARDPGGAGNEQFF. The CDR3 DNA sequence: TGCAGTGCTAGAGATCCGGGGGGGGCAGGTAATGAGCAGTTCTTC. The chain joins TRBV20-1 to TRBJ2-1; TRBD2 matches 8 bases. The junction had 8 bases not matched to a gene; V was cut back by 0 bases and J by 7 bases. Germline CDR1 is DFQATT and CDR2 is SNEGSKA (reference sequence). CDR3 size: 15 residues.

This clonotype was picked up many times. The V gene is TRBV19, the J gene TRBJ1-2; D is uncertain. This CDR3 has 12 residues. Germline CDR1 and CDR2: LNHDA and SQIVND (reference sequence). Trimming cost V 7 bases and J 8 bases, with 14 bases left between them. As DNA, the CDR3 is TGTGCCAGTACCACCGGGGTAGAGGGCTACACCTTC. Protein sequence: CASTTGVEGYTF.

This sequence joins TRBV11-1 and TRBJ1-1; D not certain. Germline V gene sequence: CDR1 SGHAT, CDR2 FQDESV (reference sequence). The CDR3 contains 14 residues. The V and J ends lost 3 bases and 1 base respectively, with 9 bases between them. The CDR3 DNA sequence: TGTGCCAGCAGCTTGATATATGGGAACACTGAAGCTTTCTTT. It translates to CASSLIYGNTEAFF.

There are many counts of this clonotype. Here the CDR3 reads CSASEPGRQRVYGYTF. The CDR3 DNA is TGCAGTGCTAGCGAGCCCGGGAGGCAAAGAGTCTATGGCTACACCTTC. V and J are TRBV20-1 and TRBJ1-2; no definite D call. From germline, CDR1 is DFQATT and CDR2 SNEGSKA (reference sequence). The CDR3 runs 16 residues. The V end was cut by 3 bases, the J end by 4 bases, with 21 bases between.

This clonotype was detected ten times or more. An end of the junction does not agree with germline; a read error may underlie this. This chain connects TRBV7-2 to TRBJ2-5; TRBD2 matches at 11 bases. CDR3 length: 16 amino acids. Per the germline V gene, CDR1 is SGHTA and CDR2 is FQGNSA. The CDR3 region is CASSLAGGRLQETQYF. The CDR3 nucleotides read TGTGCCAGCAGCCTAGCGGGGGGACGCCTCCAAGAGACCCAGTACTTC.

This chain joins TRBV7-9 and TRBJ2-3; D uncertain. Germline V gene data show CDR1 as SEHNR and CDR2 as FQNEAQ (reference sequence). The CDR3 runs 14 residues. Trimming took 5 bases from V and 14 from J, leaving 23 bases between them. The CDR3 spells CASSIGPNNVISYF. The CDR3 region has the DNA TGTGCCAGCAGCATAGGCCCCAATAACGTAATCTCGTATTTT. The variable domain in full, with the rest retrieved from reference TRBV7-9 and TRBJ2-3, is DTGVSQNPRHKITKRGQNVTFRCDPISEHNRLYWYRQTLGQGPEFLTYFQNEAQLEKSRLLSDRFSAERPKGSFSTLEIQRTEQGDSAMYLCASSIGPNNVISYFGPGTRLTVL.

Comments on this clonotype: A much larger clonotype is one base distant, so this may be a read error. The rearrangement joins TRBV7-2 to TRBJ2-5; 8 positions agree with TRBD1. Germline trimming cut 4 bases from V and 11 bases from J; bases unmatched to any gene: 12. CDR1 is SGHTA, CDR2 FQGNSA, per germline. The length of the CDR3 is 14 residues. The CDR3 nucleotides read TGTGCCAGCAGCTCGGGACAGGACTCCTCTGAGCAGTACTTC. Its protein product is CASSSGQDSSEQYF.

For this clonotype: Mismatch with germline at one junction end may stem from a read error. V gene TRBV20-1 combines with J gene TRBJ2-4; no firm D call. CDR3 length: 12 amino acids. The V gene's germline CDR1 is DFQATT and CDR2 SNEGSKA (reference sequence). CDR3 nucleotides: TGCTGTGCTAGTCTGGAAGGGAACATTCAGTACTTC. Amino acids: CCASLEGNIQYF.

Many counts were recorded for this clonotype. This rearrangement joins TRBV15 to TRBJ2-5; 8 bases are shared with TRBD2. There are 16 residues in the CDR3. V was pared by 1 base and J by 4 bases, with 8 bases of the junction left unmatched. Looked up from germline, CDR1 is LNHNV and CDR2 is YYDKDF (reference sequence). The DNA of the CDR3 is TGTGCCACCAGCAGAGGGCAAGCGGGGGAGGCAGAGACCCAGTACTTC. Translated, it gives CATSRGQAGEAETQYF.

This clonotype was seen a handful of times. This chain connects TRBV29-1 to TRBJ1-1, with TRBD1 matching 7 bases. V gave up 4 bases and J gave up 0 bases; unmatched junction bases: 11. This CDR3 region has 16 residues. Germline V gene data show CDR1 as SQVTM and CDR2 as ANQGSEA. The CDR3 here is CSVVALTGFVNTEAFF. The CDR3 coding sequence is TGCAGCGTTGTGGCCCTGACAGGGTTTGTGAACACTGAAGCTTTCTTT.

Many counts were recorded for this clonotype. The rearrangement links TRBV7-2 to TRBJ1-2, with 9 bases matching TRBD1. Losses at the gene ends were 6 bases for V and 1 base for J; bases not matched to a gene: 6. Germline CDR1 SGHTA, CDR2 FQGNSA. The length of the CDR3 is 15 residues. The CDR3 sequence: CASRQTGGGNYGYTF. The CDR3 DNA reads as TGTGCCAGCAGGCAGACAGGGGGGGGTAACTATGGCTACACCTTC. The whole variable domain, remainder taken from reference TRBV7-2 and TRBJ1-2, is GAGVSQSPSNKVTEKGKDVELRCDPISGHTALYWYRQSLGQGLEFLIYFQGNSAPDKSGLPSDRFSAERTGGSVSTLTIQRTQQEDSAVYLCASRQTGGGNYGYTFGSGTRLTVV.

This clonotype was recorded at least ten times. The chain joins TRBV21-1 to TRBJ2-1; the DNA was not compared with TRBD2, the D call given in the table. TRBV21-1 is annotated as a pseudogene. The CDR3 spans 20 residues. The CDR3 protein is CASSNEGLAGPPSSYNEQFF. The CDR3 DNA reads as TGTGCCAGCAGCAATGAAGGTCTAGCGGGGCCTCCTAGCTCCTACAATGAGCAGTTCTTC.

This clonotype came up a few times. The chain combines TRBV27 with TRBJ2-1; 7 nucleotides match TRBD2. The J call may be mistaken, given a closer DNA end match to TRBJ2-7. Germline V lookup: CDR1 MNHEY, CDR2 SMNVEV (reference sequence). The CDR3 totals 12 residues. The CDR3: CASSRDYNEQYF. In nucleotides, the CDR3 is TGTGCCAGCAGTAGGGACTACAATGAGCAGTACTTC.

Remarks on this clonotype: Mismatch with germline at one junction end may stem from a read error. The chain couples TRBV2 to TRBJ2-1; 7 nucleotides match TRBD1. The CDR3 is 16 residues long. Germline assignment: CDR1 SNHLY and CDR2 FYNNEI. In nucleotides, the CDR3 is TGTGCCGGCAGCAGCATTGCAGGGGGAAGGGGGAATGAGCAGTTCTTC. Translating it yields CAGSSIAGGRGNEQFF.

The CDR3 spells CASSRATGELFF. The CDR3 DNA reads as TGTGCCAGCAGCCGAGCCACCGGGGAGCTGTTTTTT. V is TRBV6-5 and J is TRBJ2-2, with D hard to call. V was pared by 6 bases and J by 4 bases, with 6 bases between. Germline-derived CDR1 and CDR2 are MNHEY and SVGAGI. The CDR3 is 12 residues long.